Presented here are 5 T cell receptor beta chains from one specimen sequenced in a study of T cells in Graves' hyperthyroidism and ophthalmopathy. TCR beta CDR3 regions were amplified from RNA transcripts. First-round RT-PCR with HTBI primers amplified the TCR CDR3 region. TCRdb passed the multiplex PCR reads through MiXCR, listing each CDR3 protein once. The table records fewer than 250,000 distinct CDR3 sequences, roughly 18% of them present only once. Sequenced material: blood. These receptors came from a man between 50 and 59 years old with Graves' hyperthyroidism.

There are many counts of this clonotype. V is TRBV15 and J is TRBJ2-1; TRBD2 matches at 7 bases. The CDR3 has 18 residues. Germline values: CDR1 LNHNV, CDR2 YYDKDF (reference sequence). V gave up 1 base and J gave up 0 bases; unmatched junction bases: 9. CDR3 DNA: TGTGCCACCAGCAGAGTGGGGCTAGCGGTAAGCTCCTACAATGAGCAGTTCTTC. Amino acids: CATSRVGLAVSSYNEQFF.

At least ten counts were recorded for this clonotype. The V call is TRBV20-1, the J call TRBJ1-5, with TRBD1 as a possible D gene (6 bases). Per the germline V gene, CDR1 is DFQATT and CDR2 is SNEGSKA (reference sequence). The CDR3 is made up of 15 amino acids. The V gene lost 5 bases and the J gene lost 0 bases, with 14 bases spanning the gap. The CDR3 DNA sequence: TGCAGTGCTCGGACAGACTCATATAGCAATCAGCCCCAGCATTTT. This sequence encodes CSARTDSYSNQPQHF.

J is TRBJ1-2 and V is TRBV6-1, with TRBD1 matching over 11 bases. CDR1 is MNHNS, CDR2 SASEGT, per germline. The J segment lost 4 bases and the V segment lost 2 bases, leaving 3 bases of the junction unmatched. The CDR3 is made up of 15 amino acids. The DNA of the CDR3 is TGTGCCAGCAGTGAATTGGGGACAGGGGGCTATGGCTACACCTTC. Translation gives CASSELGTGGYGYTF.

The chain combines TRBV30 with TRBJ1-1; maybe TRBD1 (5 bases). This CDR3 spans 14 amino acids. Deletions cut 3 bases from V and 5 bases from J, with 16 bases between. Germline V gene data show CDR1 as GTSNPN and CDR2 as SVGIG (reference sequence). The CDR3 bases are TGTGCCTGGAGAAAAGAACAGGTGTGGACTGAAGCTTTCTTT. This encodes CAWRKEQVWTEAFF.

This clonotype was picked up a small number of times. The chain recombines TRBV19 with TRBJ2-2; 8 nucleotides line up with TRBD1. The CDR3 runs to 15 residues. V gave up 3 bases and J gave up 7 bases; unmatched junction bases: 7. Germline V CDR1 and CDR2: LNHDA, SQIVND (reference sequence). CDR3 region: CASSIRTGRYGELFF. The DNA of the CDR3 is TGTGCCAGTAGTATCCGGACAGGGAGGTACGGGGAGCTGTTTTTT.